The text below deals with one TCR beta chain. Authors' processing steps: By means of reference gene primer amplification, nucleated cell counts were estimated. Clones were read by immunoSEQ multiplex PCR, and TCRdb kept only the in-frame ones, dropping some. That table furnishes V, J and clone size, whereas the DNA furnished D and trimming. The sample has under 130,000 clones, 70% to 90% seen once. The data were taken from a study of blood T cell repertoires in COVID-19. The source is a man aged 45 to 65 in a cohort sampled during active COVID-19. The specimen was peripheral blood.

The CDR3 nucleotides are TGTGCCAGCAGCTTAGAGGCAGCCTACCTCAATGAGCAGTTCTTC. Its protein product is CASSLEAAYLNEQFF. V usage is TRBV7-3 and J usage is TRBJ2-1; D is unresolved. The CDR3 spans 15 residues. Trimming cost V 2 bases and J 6 bases, with 14 bases left between them. The germline V gene encodes CDR1 SGHTA and CDR2 FQGTGA.